These 3 T cell receptor beta chains were all obtained from the same sample, sequenced in a study of cytomegalovirus exposure and HLA in healthy donors. It was with 60 Vbeta and 13 Jbeta primers that the PCR ran. The data were produced by immunoSEQ multiplex PCR, yet TCRdb's version contains in-frame clones alone and is incomplete. This sample carries around 140,000 clones, about 80% of them seen once, and the ten largest clones take 4.5% to 5.5%. The material sequenced was PBMCs. These TCRs come from a man in his forties in good health and CMV-seronegative.

The chain combines TRBV7-3 with TRBJ2-5, with a tentative D call TRBD1 (6 bases). V was clipped by 5 bases and J by 5 bases, with 12 bases between them. The CDR3 covers 13 residues. In germline, CDR1 is SGHTA, CDR2 FQGTGA. The CDR3 loop is CASSVTGLETQYF. CDR3 nucleotide sequence: TGTGCCAGCAGCGTTACAGGGCTGGAGACCCAGTACTTC.

This clone was seen only a few times. This chain uses TRBV5-1 with TRBJ1-4, with D tentatively TRBD1 (6 bases). CDR3 length: 15 amino acids. With 4 bases removed from V and 7 bases from J, the gap between germline ends came to 17 bases. CDR1 is SGHRS and CDR2 is YFSETQ in the germline V gene. The CDR3 coding sequence is TGCGCCAGCAGCCGTCAGGAACCAGGGGTTGAAAAACTGTTTTTT. Protein product: CASSRQEPGVEKLFF.

The chain has TRBV18 and TRBJ1-2; TRBD1 matches at 7 bases. CDR1 and CDR2 (germline): KGHSH, LQKENI. This CDR3 comprises 13 residues. Trimming at V came to 6 bases and at J to 6 bases, leaving 7 bases not matched to a gene. The CDR3 region is CASSPRQGDGYTF. In DNA form, the CDR3 reads TGTGCCAGCTCCCCGCGACAGGGCGATGGCTACACCTTC. The full variable domain, in which reference TRBV18 and TRBJ1-2 provide the parts outside the CDR3, is NAGVMQNPRHLVRRRGQEARLRCSPMKGHSHVYWYRQLPEEGLKFMVYLQKENIIDESGMPKERFSAEFPKEGPSILRIQQVVRGDSAAYFCASSPRQGDGYTFGSGTRLTVV.